This T cell receptor (beta chain) was obtained from a study of early stage breast cancer tumors. Study as a whole: Samples were sequenced at approximately 10-fold average coverage.

The CDR3 is made up of 16 amino acids. J was trimmed by 3 bases and V by 5 bases; bases with no gene match: 11. CDR1 SNHLY and CDR2 FYNNEI come from the germline V gene. The method was immunoSEQ multiplex PCR; TCRdb's version includes in-frame clones alone and lacks a portion of them. The sample records tens of thousands of clones, 75% to 95% being singletons. The count of this clone is one. The chain combines TRBV2 with TRBJ2-7, with 9 bases aligning to TRBD1. The receptor was derived from a person between 65 and 79 years old with breast cancer. The sample taken for sequencing was blood. This CDR3 reads CASSKQQGATGYEQYF. CDR3 nucleotide sequence: TGTGCCAGCAGTAAGCAACAGGGGGCGACGGGCTACGAGCAGTACTTC.